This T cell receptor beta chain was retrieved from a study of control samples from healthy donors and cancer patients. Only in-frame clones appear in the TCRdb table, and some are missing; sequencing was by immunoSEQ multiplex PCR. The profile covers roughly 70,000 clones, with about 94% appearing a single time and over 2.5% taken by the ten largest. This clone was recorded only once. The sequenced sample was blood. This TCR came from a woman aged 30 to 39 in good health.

The CDR3 here is CASRTQGFAEAFF. The CDR3 region has the DNA TGTGCCAGTAGGACACAGGGGTTTGCTGAAGCTTTCTTT. This sequence joins TRBV19 and TRBJ1-1; 7 bases match TRBD1. CDR1 is LNHDA and CDR2 is SQIVND in the germline V gene (reference sequence). The CDR3 length is 13 residues. With 6 bases clipped from V and 6 bases from J, the junction kept 7 bases outside the gene matches.